Below are 29 T cell receptor beta chains sequenced from a single sample in a study of blood T cell repertoires in COVID-19. Repertoires were generated with immunoSEQ multiplex PCR, while TCRdb's copy carries only in-frame clones and drops some. The repertoire holds some 270,000 clones, roughly 84% seen once, with 3.4% in the top ten. Sequenced sample: PBMCs or T cells enriched from blood (not recorded which). The receptor source for this set is a man aged 50 or older who had recovered from COVID-19.

The chain joins TRBV6-5 to TRBJ2-7; D uncertain. The germline V and J ends were trimmed by 7 bases and 4 bases, with 11 bases remaining between them. The CDR3 totals 12 residues. CDR1 and CDR2 (germline): MNHEY, SVGAGI. The CDR3 bases are TGTGCCAGCACCCCTACCCCATACGAGCAGTACTTC. It specifies CASTPTPYEQYF.

The CDR3 nucleotides are TGTGCCAGCTCACCACCGATCCAGGGCGTTGGCAAAAACATTCAGTACTTC. Amino acid sequence: CASSPPIQGVGKNIQYF. The V call is TRBV18, the J call TRBJ2-4; maybe TRBD1 (5 bases). Germline values: CDR1 KGHSH, CDR2 LQKENI. This CDR3 comprises 17 residues. V lost 0 bases and J lost 3, with 15 bases in between.

This clone was seen a single time. This rearrangement joins TRBV15 to TRBJ2-7, with D perhaps matching TRBD2 (5 bases). Germline V gene sequence: CDR1 LNHNV, CDR2 YYDKDF (reference sequence). Trimming pared 6 bases from V and 5 bases from J, leaving 14 bases between. This CDR3 is built from 13 residues. CDR3 DNA sequence: TGTGCCACCAGGGAACTAGATTCCAACGAGCAGTACTTC. Translated, it gives CATRELDSNEQYF.

The V gene is TRBV29-1, the J gene TRBJ2-5, with D perhaps TRBD2 (5 bases). V shed 4 bases and J shed 4 bases, with 16 bases lying between them. Germline CDR1 reads SQVTM; CDR2 reads ANQGSEA. The length of the CDR3 is 14 residues. The CDR3 spells CSVVGQLRGETQYF. CDR3 DNA sequence: TGCAGCGTTGTTGGCCAACTCCGGGGAGAGACCCAGTACTTC.

This chain uses TRBV6-5 with TRBJ2-2, with D maybe TRBD2 (5 bases). The V and J ends lost 3 bases and 11 bases respectively, with 19 bases between them. Per germline, CDR1 MNHEY and CDR2 SVGAGI. The CDR3 contains 15 residues. The CDR3 nucleotides read TGTGCCAGCAGTTATTCTCCCTCCCGACTATCCGAGCTGTTTTTT. Residues: CASSYSPSRLSELFF.

This chain links TRBV7-9 with TRBJ1-5, with D maybe TRBD1 (5 bases). The V gene's germline CDR1 is SEHNR and CDR2 FQNEAQ (reference sequence). The CDR3 contains 15 residues. V was pared by 3 bases and J by 2 bases, with 11 bases between. The CDR3 sequence is CASSLGRVGNQPQHF. The CDR3 coding sequence is TGTGCCAGCAGCTTGGGCAGGGTGGGCAATCAGCCCCAGCATTTT.

The chain has TRBV28 and TRBJ1-3, with TRBD1 identical over 11 bases. Per the germline V gene, CDR1 is MDHEN and CDR2 is SYDVKM. The CDR3 spans 15 residues. J was trimmed by 1 base and V by 5 bases; bases with no gene match: 1. The CDR3 sequence is CASSGQGASGNTIYF. The DNA for the CDR3 is TGTGCCAGCAGTGGACAGGGGGCGTCTGGAAACACCATATATTTT.

The chain employs TRBV6-1 and TRBJ1-5, with 8 positions matching TRBD1. The germline V gene encodes CDR1 MNHNS and CDR2 SASEGT. Trimming at V came to 2 bases and at J to 7 bases, leaving 7 bases not matched to a gene. The CDR3 loop spans 15 amino acids. This chain's CDR3 is CASSETAGGHQPQHF. CDR3 nucleotides: TGTGCCAGCAGTGAAACGGCAGGGGGCCACCAGCCCCAGCATTTT.

The gene calls are TRBV4-2 and TRBJ2-5; 10 bases align to TRBD2. CDR1 and CDR2 from the germline V gene are LGHNA and YNFKEQ. V shed 1 base and J 3 bases; nucleotides not matched to a gene: 5. There are 16 residues in the CDR3. The CDR3 coding sequence is TGTGCCAGCAGCCAAGTTACTAGCGGGGAGGAAGAGACCCAGTACTTC. Encoded protein: CASSQVTSGEEETQYF.

CDR3 nucleotides: TGTGCCACCGGGGTCAATTCCTACGAGCAGTACTTC. Amino acid sequence: CATGVNSYEQYF. This chain uses TRBV10-3 with TRBJ2-7; D perhaps matches TRBD2 (5 bases). V shed 10 bases and J shed 1 base, with 11 bases lying between them. The CDR3 spans 12 residues. Germline lookup yields CDR1 ENHRY and CDR2 SYGVKD.

This chain joins TRBV7-2 and TRBJ1-5; D is unclear. The CDR3 contains 12 residues. Germline V gene sequence: CDR1 SGHTA, CDR2 FQGNSA. V lost 1 base and J 4 bases, leaving 2 bases between the germline ends. As DNA, the CDR3 is TGTGCCAGCAGCTTAGTAAATCAGCCCCAGCATTTT. Translated: CASSLVNQPQHF. The variable domain in full, completed from reference TRBV7-2 and TRBJ1-5, reads GAGVSQSPSNKVTEKGKDVELRCDPISGHTALYWYRQSLGQGLEFLIYFQGNSAPDKSGLPSDRFSAERTGGSVSTLTIQRTQQEDSAVYLCASSLVNQPQHFGDGTRLSIL.

The V and J genes are TRBV24-1 and TRBJ2-1; 7 positions match TRBD2. The CDR3 loop spans 15 amino acids. The trim removed 9 bases at V and 6 bases at J, leaving 13 bases unmatched. Germline CDR1 and CDR2: KGHDR and SFDVKD. CDR3 nucleotide sequence: TGTGCCACCTCCATGGGAGGGGCCCCTCGCAATGAGCAGTTCTTC. Its translation: CATSMGGAPRNEQFF.

This clone showed up just once. The CDR3 DNA sequence: TGTGCCAGTAGTAAGTTATCTAAGGGGCGAAACTATGGCTACACCTTC. Protein product: CASSKLSKGRNYGYTF. The chain recombines TRBV19 with TRBJ1-2; D is possibly TRBD1 (5 bases). Trimming stripped 4 bases from V and 2 bases from J, with 17 bases between. The CDR3 is 16 amino acids. Per germline, CDR1 LNHDA and CDR2 SQIVND (reference sequence).

The V gene is TRBV15, the J gene TRBJ2-7; 8 bases line up with TRBD2. Germline V CDR1 and CDR2: LNHNV, YYDKDF (reference sequence). This CDR3 region has 13 residues. The V gene end was trimmed by 5 bases and the J gene end by 8 bases; junction bases not matched to a gene: 8. The CDR3, as DNA: TGTGCCACCAGCCGGGAGGGCGCAAACAAGCAGTACTTC. It codes for CATSREGANKQYF. Based on the CDR3 plus reference TRBV15 and TRBJ2-7, the full variable domain is DAMVIQNPRYQVTQFGKPVTLSCSQTLNHNVMYWYQQKSSQAPKLLFHYYDKDFNNEADTPDNFQSRRPNTSFCFLDIRSPGLGDTAMYLCATSREGANKQYFGPGTRLTVT.

V and J are TRBV7-8 and TRBJ2-5, with 7 positions matching TRBD2. In germline, CDR1 is SGHVS, CDR2 FQNEAQ. CDR3 length equals 15 residues. With V trimmed by 1 base and J by 5 bases, 7 bases remained unmatched. In DNA form, the CDR3 reads TGTGCCAGCAGCTTAGAACCAGCGGGACTGGAGACCCAGTACTTC. Encoded protein: CASSLEPAGLETQYF.

V is TRBV21-1 and J is TRBJ1-1; the D call TRBD1 from the table was never checked on the DNA. TRBV21-1 is noted as a pseudogene. The CDR3 is 18 residues long. This CDR3 is CASIPGRVAGILNTEAFF. The CDR3 DNA is TGTGCCAGCATCCCAGGTCGTGTGGCAGGGATTTTGAACACTGAAGCTTTCTTT.

This clone has only a few counts. The chain has TRBV18 and TRBJ2-2; 11 bases align to TRBD2. Per the germline V gene, CDR1 is KGHSH and CDR2 is LQKENI. This CDR3 has 16 residues. V was pared by 3 bases and J by 1 base, with 1 base of the junction left unmatched. The CDR3 spells CASSPGTSGNTGELFF. The CDR3 nucleotides are TGTGCCAGCTCACCTGGGACTAGCGGGAACACCGGGGAGCTGTTTTTT. Looking up the rest from reference TRBV18 and TRBJ2-2 gives the full variable domain: NAGVMQNPRHLVRRRGQEARLRCSPMKGHSHVYWYRQLPEEGLKFMVYLQKENIIDESGMPKERFSAEFPKEGPSILRIQQVVRGDSAAYFCASSPGTSGNTGELFFGEGSRLTVL.

The genes are TRBV7-2 and TRBJ2-7; the D gene is possibly TRBD2 (6 bases). V shed 0 bases and J shed 0 bases, with 9 bases lying between them. The length of the CDR3 is 15 residues. Germline V lookup: CDR1 SGHTA, CDR2 FQGNSA. The CDR3 spells CASSLAPGSSYEQYF. The DNA of the CDR3 is TGTGCCAGCAGCTTAGCACCCGGGAGCTCCTACGAGCAGTACTTC.

This chain connects TRBV20-1 to TRBJ1-6; TRBD1 matches 8 bases. Germline V gene data show CDR1 as DFQATT and CDR2 as SNEGSKA (reference sequence). Trimming at V came to 3 bases and at J to 4 bases, leaving 5 bases not matched to a gene. The CDR3 loop spans 15 amino acids. This CDR3 is CSASLQGAYNSPLHF. CDR3 sequence (DNA): TGCAGTGCTAGTCTCCAGGGGGCGTATAATTCACCCCTCCACTTT.

This clone was recorded a few times. The chain links TRBV5-1 to TRBJ1-4, with 10 bases fitting TRBD1. Losses at the gene ends were 4 bases for V and 7 bases for J; bases not matched to a gene: 7. This CDR3 comprises 15 residues. The germline gives CDR1 SGHRS, CDR2 YFSETQ. Written as DNA, the CDR3 is TGCGCCAGCAGCCCCAGGGACAGGGGCGGTGAAAAACTGTTTTTT. Translation: CASSPRDRGGEKLFF.

The rearrangement joins TRBV14 to TRBJ2-5, with D unclear. Germline-derived CDR1 and CDR2 are SGHDN and FVKESK. There are 14 residues in the CDR3. V was shortened by 4 bases and J by 2 bases, with 11 bases between the two germline ends. CDR3 DNA: TGTGCCAGCAGCCCCAGACTCGCTCAAGAGACCCAGTACTTC. Protein product: CASSPRLAQETQYF.

The chain has TRBV6-6 and TRBJ1-1; the D gene is possibly TRBD1 (5 bases). CDR1 and CDR2 from the germline V gene are MNHNY and SVGAGI (reference sequence). Trimming pared 6 bases from V and 1 base from J, leaving 12 bases between. CDR3 length: 14 residues. CDR3 sequence (DNA): TGTGCCAGCAGCCCCAGGGTGGAGAACACTGAAGCTTTCTTT. It codes for CASSPRVENTEAFF.

The chain employs TRBV6-2 or TRBV6-3 and TRBJ2-7; 10 bases match TRBD2. Losses at the gene ends were 4 bases for V and 0 bases for J; bases not matched to a gene: 6. From germline, CDR1 is MNHEY and CDR2 SVGEGT. CDR3 size: 16 residues. The CDR3 sequence: CASSSPRTSGSYEQYF. CDR3 DNA sequence: TGTGCCAGCAGTTCTCCTAGGACTAGCGGCTCCTACGAGCAGTACTTC.

V usage is TRBV7-6 and J usage is TRBJ1-1; weak D call: TRBD1 (5 bases). The CDR3 has 14 residues. Germline loops: CDR1 SGHVS, CDR2 FNYEAQ. V was trimmed by 4 bases and J by 3 bases, leaving 12 bases between them. The CDR3 protein is CASSSERGYTEAFF. CDR3 DNA: TGTGCCAGCAGCTCCGAAAGGGGTTACACTGAAGCTTTCTTT.

This clone was counted between two and nine times. This chain uses TRBV6-5 with TRBJ1-3; D possibly corresponds to TRBD1 (6 bases). V was shortened by 2 bases and J by 5 bases, with 13 bases between the two germline ends. The CDR3 spans 15 residues. The V gene's germline CDR1 is MNHEY and CDR2 SVGAGI. The CDR3: CASSYGGAGRNTIYF. DNA of the CDR3: TGTGCCAGCAGTTACGGGGGGGCAGGGCGAAACACCATATATTTT.

The rearrangement joins TRBV5-1 to TRBJ2-3, with TRBD1 identical over 12 bases. Germline V gene sequence: CDR1 SGHRS, CDR2 YFSETQ. The V gene end was trimmed by 7 bases and the J gene end by 4 bases; junction bases not matched to a gene: 7. The CDR3 loop spans 15 amino acids. The CDR3 DNA is TGCGCCAGCGGCTCGGGACAGGGGGCAGCAGATACGCAGTATTTT. This codes for CASGSGQGAADTQYF.

This chain joins TRBV29-1 and TRBJ1-2; no firm D call. This CDR3 comprises 12 residues. V gave up 7 bases and J gave up 6 bases, with 15 bases separating them. The germline CDR1 and CDR2 sequences are SQVTM and ANQGSEA. This chain's CDR3 is CSAASKPNGYTF. The DNA of the CDR3 is TGCAGCGCTGCCTCAAAGCCAAATGGCTACACCTTC.

The chain carries TRBV5-1 and TRBJ2-6; TRBD2 aligns across 13 bases. Germline loops: CDR1 SGHRS, CDR2 YFSETQ. The ends lost 4 bases at V and 0 bases at J; junction bases unmatched: 4. The CDR3 extends over 18 amino acids. The CDR3 reads CASSVGLAGISGANVLTF. CDR3 DNA sequence: TGCGCCAGCAGCGTGGGACTAGCGGGAATCTCTGGGGCCAACGTCCTGACTTTC.

This clone was observed a single time. This sequence joins TRBV6-5 and TRBJ1-2; D gene uncertain. The CDR3 extends over 14 amino acids. V was trimmed by 2 bases and J by 7 bases, leaving 14 bases between them. In germline, CDR1 is MNHEY, CDR2 SVGAGI. DNA for the CDR3: TGTGCCAGCAGTTACCTTGGCACCTTCGTTGGCTACACCTTC. Its translation: CASSYLGTFVGYTF.